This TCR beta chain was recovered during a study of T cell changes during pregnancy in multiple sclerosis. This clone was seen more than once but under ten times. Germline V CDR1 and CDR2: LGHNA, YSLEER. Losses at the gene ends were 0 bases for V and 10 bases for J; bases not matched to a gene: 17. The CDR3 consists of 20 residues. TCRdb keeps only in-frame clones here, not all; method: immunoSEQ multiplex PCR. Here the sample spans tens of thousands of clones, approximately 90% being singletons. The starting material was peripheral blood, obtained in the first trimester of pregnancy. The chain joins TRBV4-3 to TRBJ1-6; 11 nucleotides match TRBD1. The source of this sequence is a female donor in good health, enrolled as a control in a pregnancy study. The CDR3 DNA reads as TGCGCCAGCAGCCAAGATTGGGGACAGGGGGAAGTTAATGTCCGGTCACCCCTCCACTTT. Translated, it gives CASSQDWGQGEVNVRSPLHF.